Shown below are 26 T cell receptor beta chains from a single sample sequenced in a study of blood T cells in healthy people across ages. A second roughly 6 to 12 cycle PCR used barcoded and J-beta primers. Using its own MiXCR run on the 5' RACE reads, TCRdb lists one record per CDR3 protein. In the table there are more than 600,000 distinct CDR3 sequences, 20% to 25% of which are singletons. In addition, the sample was reused for a study of T cells of mothers and their children.

Source material: blood. These receptors were collected from a boy aged 10-17 years in good health.

The chain is built from TRBV2 and TRBJ1-1, with 8 bases fitting TRBD1. The V segment lost 3 bases and the J segment 2 bases; nucleotides outside the gene matches: 8. The CDR3 is made up of 16 amino acids. The germline gives CDR1 SNHLY, CDR2 FYNNEI. The CDR3 sequence: CASSEDREKLNTEAFF. Written as DNA, the CDR3 is TGTGCCAGCAGTGAGGACAGGGAAAAACTAAACACTGAAGCTTTCTTT.

This clonotype was counted between two and nine times. The chain couples TRBV28 to TRBJ2-2, with 8 bases aligning to TRBD2. The trim removed 4 bases at V and 6 bases at J, leaving 16 bases unmatched. Germline CDR1 MDHEN, CDR2 SYDVKM. The CDR3 sequence is 18 residues long. CDR3 amino acids: CASSSSGLGAKRAGELFF. The CDR3 nucleotides read TGTGCCAGCAGTTCCTCGGGACTAGGGGCCAAGAGGGCCGGGGAGCTGTTTTTT.

V gene TRBV4-2 combines with J gene TRBJ2-5; D gene ambiguous. V was trimmed by 0 bases and J by 0 bases, leaving 8 bases between them. The CDR3 loop spans 15 amino acids. Germline CDR1 reads LGHNA; CDR2 reads YNFKEQ. CDR3 sequence reads: CASSQENRYQETQYF. CDR3 coding DNA: TGTGCCAGCAGCCAAGAGAACCGGTACCAAGAGACCCAGTACTTC.

The chain couples TRBV24-1 to TRBJ2-3; TRBD1 or TRBD2 may be the D gene (5 bases each). CDR3 length: 15 residues. The germline gives CDR1 KGHDR, CDR2 SFDVKD. The V and J ends lost 8 bases and 0 bases respectively, with 14 bases between them. CDR3 bases: TGTGCCACCACCCGAGGGGCGGTTAGCACAGATACGCAGTATTTT. Translation gives CATTRGAVSTDTQYF.

This clonotype has just a few counts. The V and J genes are TRBV14 and TRBJ2-1; the D is unclear. The assigned J gene may be wrong: the sequence end matches TRBJ2-5 better. CDR3 length: 15 amino acids. Germline CDR1 reads SGHDN; CDR2 reads FVKESK. The CDR3 sequence: CASSQDKDSQETQYF. CDR3 nucleotide sequence: TGTGCCAGCAGCCAAGATAAGGATTCCCAAGAGACCCAGTACTTC.

This clonotype has a handful of counts. The genes are TRBV20-1 and TRBJ2-1; 9 nucleotides match TRBD2. The length of the CDR3 is 14 residues. V trimming: 5 bases; J trimming: 5 bases; junction bases outside the gene matches: 7. CDR1 and CDR2 (germline): DFQATT, SNEGSKA (reference sequence). CDR3 sequence reads: CSAPLAGINNEQFF. The CDR3, as DNA: TGCAGTGCTCCTCTAGCGGGGATAAACAATGAGCAGTTCTTC.

Note on this clonotype: It may be a read error: a sequence one base away is much more abundant. The chain is built from TRBV29-1 and TRBJ2-5; D unclear. The end of the DNA is better explained by TRBJ2-1, so the J call may be wrong. Germline assignment: CDR1 SQVTM and CDR2 ANQGSEA. CDR3 size: 10 residues. The CDR3 loop is CSVGHNEQFF. The CDR3 DNA follows: TGCAGCGTTGGTCACAATGAGCAGTTCTTC.

Note on this clonotype: At one end, the junction sequence differs from germline, possibly due to a read error. This chain joins TRBV28 and TRBJ2-1, with 10 bases aligning to TRBD2. Germline V lookup: CDR1 MDHEN, CDR2 SYDVKM. The length of the CDR3 is 15 residues. The CDR3 DNA sequence: TGTGCCAGCAGTCAAGACGTGGGACTAGCGAGCGAGCGGTACTTC. Translating it yields CASSQDVGLASERYF. Complete variable domain (other parts from reference TRBV28 and TRBJ2-1): DVKVTQSSRYLVKRTGEKVFLECVQDMDHENMFWYRQDPGLGLRLIYFSYDVKMKEKGDIPEGYSVSREKKERFSLILESASTNQTSMYLCASSQDVGLASERYFGPGTRLTVL.

J is TRBJ2-4 and V is TRBV19; 11 bases agree with TRBD1. The ends lost 3 bases at V and 0 bases at J; junction bases unmatched: 16. This CDR3 has 21 amino acids. Germline lookup yields CDR1 LNHDA and CDR2 SQIVND (reference sequence). CDR3 loop: CASSIMVGDRGFRLAKNIQYF. CDR3 coding DNA: TGTGCCAGTAGTATTATGGTGGGGGACAGGGGGTTCAGGTTAGCCAAAAACATTCAGTACTTC.

This clonotype was counted a few times. The junction shows a germline mismatch at one end, possibly a read error. The chain joins TRBV7-9 to TRBJ1-5; D not resolved. The CDR3 loop spans 15 amino acids. The V gene's germline CDR1 is SEHNR and CDR2 FQNEAQ (reference sequence). The chain's CDR3 is CASSLHPDSKQPQHF. The CDR3 nucleotides read TGTGCCAGCAGCTTGCATCCGGATAGCAAGCAGCCCCAGCATTTT.

The chain links TRBV19 to TRBJ1-1; perhaps TRBD1 as D (6 bases). Deletions cut 7 bases from V and 4 bases from J, with 10 bases between. The germline V gene encodes CDR1 LNHDA and CDR2 SQIVND (reference sequence). The CDR3 length is 12 residues. CDR3 sequence reads: CASNQGSTEAFF. The CDR3 nucleotides read TGTGCCAGTAATCAGGGGAGCACTGAAGCTTTCTTT.

This clonotype turned up a few times. V gene TRBV20-1 combines with J gene TRBJ2-5, with TRBD2 identical over 12 bases. J gave up 4 bases and V 7 bases, and 10 bases lay outside the gene matches. Germline V gives CDR1 DFQATT, CDR2 SNEGSKA (reference sequence). This CDR3 is 15 amino acids long. DNA for the CDR3: TGCAGTGTTACTCCGACTAGCGGGAGTGGAGAGACCCAGTACTTC. Protein product: CSVTPTSGSGETQYF.

The V gene is TRBV20-1, the J gene TRBJ2-5; 11 bases map to TRBD2. TRBJ2-1 matches the DNA end more closely, so the J call is doubtful. CDR1 and CDR2 from the germline V gene are DFQATT and SNEGSKA (reference sequence). This CDR3 is built from 16 residues. The DNA of the CDR3 is TGCAGTGCTAGAGTAGTACTAGCGGGGGCCGGGAATGAGCAGTTCTTC. It specifies CSARVVLAGAGNEQFF.

This clonotype was detected a few times. The rearrangement uses TRBV10-3 and TRBJ2-1, with D possibly matching TRBD2 (6 bases). The V gene's germline CDR1 is ENHRY and CDR2 SYGVKD. Between the trimmed V and J ends, which lost 8 bases and 4 bases, there was a span of 15 bases. The CDR3 is made up of 14 amino acids. CDR3 sequence (DNA): TGTGCCATCTTCTCCGGGAGTTCATACAATGAGCAGTTCTTC. Amino acid sequence: CAIFSGSSYNEQFF.

The rearrangement links TRBV9 to TRBJ2-3; 14 nucleotides agree with TRBD2. Germline V lookup: CDR1 SGDLS, CDR2 YYNGEE. The CDR3 consists of 16 residues. The junction had 4 bases not matched to a gene; V was cut back by 4 bases and J by 3 bases. The CDR3 DNA follows: TGTGCCAGCAGCTCAGGGACTAGCGGGAGTACAGATACGCAGTATTTT. This encodes CASSSGTSGSTDTQYF.

This clonotype has a handful of counts. The rearrangement joins TRBV19 to TRBJ2-3; 8 nucleotides line up with TRBD2. CDR3 length: 17 residues. Germline CDR1 is LNHDA and CDR2 is SQIVND (reference sequence). J lost 2 bases, V lost 6 bases, and 13 bases had no gene match. CDR3 in DNA: TGTGCCAGTAGCGCCCAACCACTAGCGGAACCCACAGATACGCAGTATTTT. Its protein product is CASSAQPLAEPTDTQYF.

For this clonotype: A junction boundary mismatches the germline segment, possibly from a read error. This chain links TRBV7-2 with TRBJ2-1, with D perhaps given as TRBD1 or TRBD2 (5 bases each). Germline CDR1 reads SGHTA; CDR2 reads FQGNSA. This CDR3 has 16 residues. CDR3: CASSARPGPGYDEQFF. In nucleotides, the CDR3 is TGTGCCAGCAGCGCTCGACCGGGACCTGGCTACGATGAGCAGTTCTTC.

This clonotype was seen a handful of times. V usage is TRBV3-1 and J usage is TRBJ2-3; TRBD2 matches at 10 bases. This CDR3 comprises 18 residues. Germline V lookup: CDR1 LGHDT, CDR2 YNNKEL (reference sequence). The J segment lost 3 bases and the V segment lost 2 bases, leaving 11 bases of the junction unmatched. In DNA form, the CDR3 reads TGTGCCAGCAGCCAACCTCCTGAACTAGCGGGAACGACAGATACGCAGTATTTT. Amino acids: CASSQPPELAGTTDTQYF.

This clonotype was seen more than once but under ten times. This sequence joins TRBV12-3 or TRBV12-4 and TRBJ2-7; 7 bases are shared with TRBD2. This CDR3 is 16 amino acids long. V gave up 5 bases and J gave up 7 bases; unmatched junction bases: 17. Here the CDR3 reads CASSVLAEDPEGEQYF. The CDR3 DNA reads as TGTGCCAGCAGTGTCCTAGCGGAAGACCCTGAGGGAGAGCAGTACTTC.

In its sample, this clonotype was seen a few times. CDR3 in amino acids: CASSLIVGSTEAFF. The DNA for the CDR3 is TGCGCCAGCAGTTTAATCGTTGGGAGCACTGAAGCTTTCTTT. The J gene is TRBJ1-1, the V gene TRBV5-1; no definite D call. Trimming removed 5 bases from V and 4 bases from J, with 15 bases in between. The V gene's germline CDR1 is SGHRS and CDR2 YFSETQ. The CDR3 runs to 14 residues.

This clonotype was seen a few times. The J gene is TRBJ2-1, the V gene TRBV4-1; D is uncertain. V shed 2 bases and J shed 5 bases, with 10 bases lying between them. In germline, CDR1 is MGHRA, CDR2 YSYEKL. The CDR3 has 14 residues. CDR3 DNA sequence: TGCGCCAGCAGCCAAAACCAGGATAACAATGAGCAGTTCTTC. It encodes CASSQNQDNNEQFF.

In this sample, this clonotype turned up a few times. V and J are TRBV7-6 and TRBJ2-5; possibly TRBD1 or TRBD2 for D (5 bases each). The CDR3 totals 16 residues. CDR1 SGHVS and CDR2 FNYEAQ come from the germline V gene. V dropped 0 bases and J dropped 2 bases, with 13 bases sitting between them. DNA for the CDR3: TGTGCCAGCAGCTTAGCTATCGGGGCCTTACAAGAGACCCAGTACTTC. It translates to CASSLAIGALQETQYF.

The chain links TRBV12-3 or TRBV12-4 to TRBJ1-6, with D unresolved. Trimming cost V 6 bases and J 8 bases, with 14 bases left between them. CDR3 length: 14 amino acids. CDR3 sequence (DNA): TGTGCCAGCAGCCAGACACCGAAAGATTCACCCCTCCACTTT. Translation gives CASSQTPKDSPLHF.

Only a few counts were recorded for this clonotype. The V and J genes are TRBV7-9 and TRBJ2-2; possible D gene TRBD2, 5 bases. Deletions cut 8 bases from V and 1 base from J, with 8 bases between. The CDR3 runs 13 residues. Germline-derived CDR1 and CDR2 are SEHNR and FQNEAQ (reference sequence). The CDR3 here is CASFRGNTGELFF. The DNA of the CDR3 is TGTGCCAGCTTTCGGGGGAACACCGGGGAGCTGTTTTTT.

This clonotype was seen more than once but under ten times. The V call is TRBV28, the J call TRBJ1-3, with TRBD1 matching 8 bases. Germline V lookup: CDR1 MDHEN, CDR2 SYDVKM. The CDR3 is made up of 15 amino acids. Germline trimming cut 7 bases from V and 2 bases from J; bases unmatched to any gene: 7. The CDR3 here is CASKGPQGAGNTIYF. CDR3 coding DNA: TGTGCCAGCAAAGGGCCACAGGGGGCTGGAAACACCATATATTTT. Complete variable domain (other parts from reference TRBV28 and TRBJ1-3): DVKVTQSSRYLVKRTGEKVFLECVQDMDHENMFWYRQDPGLGLRLIYFSYDVKMKEKGDIPEGYSVSREKKERFSLILESASTNQTSMYLCASKGPQGAGNTIYFGEGSWLTVV.

The chain combines TRBV5-1 with TRBJ2-5; D is possibly TRBD1 (5 bases). The V gene lost 0 bases and the J gene lost 2 bases, with 14 bases spanning the gap. This CDR3 has 16 amino acids. CDR1 SGHRS and CDR2 YFSETQ come from the germline V gene. The CDR3 sequence is CASSLGGQTPQETQYF. In DNA form, the CDR3 reads TGCGCCAGCAGCTTGGGGGGCCAGACACCTCAAGAGACCCAGTACTTC.